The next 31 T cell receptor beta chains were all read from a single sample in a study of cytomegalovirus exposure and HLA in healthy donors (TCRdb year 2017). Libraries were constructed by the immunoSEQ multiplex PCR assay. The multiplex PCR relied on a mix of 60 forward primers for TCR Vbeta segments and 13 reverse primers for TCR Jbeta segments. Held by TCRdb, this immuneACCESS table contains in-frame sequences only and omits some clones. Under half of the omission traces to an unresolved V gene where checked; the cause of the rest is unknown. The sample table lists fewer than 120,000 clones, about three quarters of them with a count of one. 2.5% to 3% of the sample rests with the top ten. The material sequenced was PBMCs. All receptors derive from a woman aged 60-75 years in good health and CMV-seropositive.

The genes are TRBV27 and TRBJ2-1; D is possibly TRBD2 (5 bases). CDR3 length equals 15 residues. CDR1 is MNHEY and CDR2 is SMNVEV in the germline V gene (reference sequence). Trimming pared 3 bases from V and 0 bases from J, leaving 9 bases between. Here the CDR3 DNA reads TGTGCCAGCAGTTTGGGAGCGGACTCCTACAATGAGCAGTTCTTC. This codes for CASSLGADSYNEQFF.

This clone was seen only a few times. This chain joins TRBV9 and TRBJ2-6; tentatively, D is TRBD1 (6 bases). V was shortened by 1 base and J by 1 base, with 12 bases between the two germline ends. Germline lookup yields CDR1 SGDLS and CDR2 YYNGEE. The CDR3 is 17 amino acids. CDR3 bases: TGTGCCAGCAGCGTACTAGGGGGAACTTCTGGGGCCAACGTCCTGACTTTC. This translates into CASSVLGGTSGANVLTF. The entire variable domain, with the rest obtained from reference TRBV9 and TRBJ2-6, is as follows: DSGVTQTPKHLITATGQRVTLRCSPRSGDLSVYWYQQSLDQGLQFLIQYYNGEERAKGNILERFSAQQFPDLHSELNLSSLELGDSALYFCASSVLGGTSGANVLTFGAGSRLTVL.

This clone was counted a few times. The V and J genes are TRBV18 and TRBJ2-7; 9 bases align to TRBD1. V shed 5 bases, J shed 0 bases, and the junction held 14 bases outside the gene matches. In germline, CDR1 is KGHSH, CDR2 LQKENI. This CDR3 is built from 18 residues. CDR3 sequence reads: CASSKAARLTGGSYEQYF. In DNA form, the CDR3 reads TGTGCCAGCTCAAAAGCCGCTCGACTGACAGGGGGCTCCTACGAGCAGTACTTC.

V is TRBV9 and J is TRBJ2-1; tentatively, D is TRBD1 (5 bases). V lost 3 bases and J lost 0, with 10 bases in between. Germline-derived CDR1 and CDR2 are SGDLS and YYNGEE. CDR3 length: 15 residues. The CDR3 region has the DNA TGTGCCAGCAGCGGGACACAGAGCTCCTACAATGAGCAGTTCTTC. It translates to CASSGTQSSYNEQFF.

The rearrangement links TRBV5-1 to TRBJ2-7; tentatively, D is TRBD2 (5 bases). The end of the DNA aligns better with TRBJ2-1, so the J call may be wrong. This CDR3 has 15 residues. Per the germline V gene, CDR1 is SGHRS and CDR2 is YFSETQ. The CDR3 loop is CASSLVGVPSYEQFF. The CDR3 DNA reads TGCGCCAGCAGCTTGGTGGGAGTACCCTCCTACGAGCAGTTCTTC.

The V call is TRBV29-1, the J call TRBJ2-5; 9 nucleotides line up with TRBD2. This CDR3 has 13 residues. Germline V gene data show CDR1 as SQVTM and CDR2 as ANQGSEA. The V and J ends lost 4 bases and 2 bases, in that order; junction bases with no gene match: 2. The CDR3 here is CSVGTSEQETQYF. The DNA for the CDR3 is TGCAGCGTTGGGACTAGCGAGCAAGAGACCCAGTACTTC.

The CDR3 coding sequence is TGTGCCAGTAAACCCCCCGGGACAACGAACACTGAAGCTTTCTTT. Translation gives CASKPPGTTNTEAFF. V and J are TRBV7-9 and TRBJ1-1; tentatively, D is TRBD1 (6 bases). This CDR3 spans 15 amino acids. V was cut by 9 bases and J by 1 base, with 18 bases left in between. CDR1 is SEHNR and CDR2 is FQNEAQ in the germline V gene (reference sequence).

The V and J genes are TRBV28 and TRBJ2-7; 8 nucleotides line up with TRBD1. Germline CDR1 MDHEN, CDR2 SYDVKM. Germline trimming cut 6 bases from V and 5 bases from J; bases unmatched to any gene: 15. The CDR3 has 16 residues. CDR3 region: CASSQIGQGSFDEQYF. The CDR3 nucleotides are TGTGCCAGCAGCCAGATAGGACAGGGATCGTTCGACGAGCAGTACTTC.

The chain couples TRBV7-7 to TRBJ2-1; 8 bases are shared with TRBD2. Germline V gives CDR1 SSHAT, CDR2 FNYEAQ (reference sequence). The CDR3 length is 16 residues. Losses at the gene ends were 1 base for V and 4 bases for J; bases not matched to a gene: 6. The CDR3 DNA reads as TGTGCCAGCAGCTTAGGAGCTAGCGGGCGGTACAATGAGCAGTTCTTC. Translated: CASSLGASGRYNEQFF.

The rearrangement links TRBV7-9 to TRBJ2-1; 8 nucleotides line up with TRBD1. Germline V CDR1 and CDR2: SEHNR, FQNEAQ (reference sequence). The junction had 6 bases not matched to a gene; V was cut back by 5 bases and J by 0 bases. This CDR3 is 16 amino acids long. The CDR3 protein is CASSPGTGSSYNEQFF. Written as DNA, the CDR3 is TGTGCCAGCAGCCCCGGGACAGGTAGCTCCTACAATGAGCAGTTCTTC.

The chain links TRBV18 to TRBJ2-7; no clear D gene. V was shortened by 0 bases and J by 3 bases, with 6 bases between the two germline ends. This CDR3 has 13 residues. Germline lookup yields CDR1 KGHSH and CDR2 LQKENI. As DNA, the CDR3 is TGTGCCAGCTCACCACCGGGCTTCTACGAGCAGTACTTC. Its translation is CASSPPGFYEQYF.

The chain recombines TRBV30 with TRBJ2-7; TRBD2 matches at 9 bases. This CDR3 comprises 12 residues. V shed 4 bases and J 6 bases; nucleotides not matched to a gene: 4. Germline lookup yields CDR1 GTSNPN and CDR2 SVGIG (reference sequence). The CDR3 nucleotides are TGTGCCTGGACTTCTAGCGGGATCGAGCAGTACTTC. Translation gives CAWTSSGIEQYF.

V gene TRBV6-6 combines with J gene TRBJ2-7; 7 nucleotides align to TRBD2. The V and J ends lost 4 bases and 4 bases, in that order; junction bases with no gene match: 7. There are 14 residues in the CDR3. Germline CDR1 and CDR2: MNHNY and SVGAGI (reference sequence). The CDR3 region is CASSSPAGRYEQYF. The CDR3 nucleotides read TGTGCCAGCAGTTCCCCAGCGGGGCGTTACGAGCAGTACTTC.

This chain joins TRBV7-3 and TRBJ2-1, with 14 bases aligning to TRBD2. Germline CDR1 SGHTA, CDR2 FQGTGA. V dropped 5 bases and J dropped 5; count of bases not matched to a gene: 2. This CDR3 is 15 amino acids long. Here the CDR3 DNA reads TGTGCCAGCAGCGAGGGACTAGCGGGAGACAATGAGCAGTTCTTC. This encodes CASSEGLAGDNEQFF.

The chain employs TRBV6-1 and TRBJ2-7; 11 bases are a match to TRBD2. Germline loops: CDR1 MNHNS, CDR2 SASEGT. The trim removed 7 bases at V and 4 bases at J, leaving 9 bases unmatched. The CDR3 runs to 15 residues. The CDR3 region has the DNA TGTGCCAGCACTACCGGGACTAGCGGCTTGTACGAGCAGTACTTC. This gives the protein CASTTGTSGLYEQYF.

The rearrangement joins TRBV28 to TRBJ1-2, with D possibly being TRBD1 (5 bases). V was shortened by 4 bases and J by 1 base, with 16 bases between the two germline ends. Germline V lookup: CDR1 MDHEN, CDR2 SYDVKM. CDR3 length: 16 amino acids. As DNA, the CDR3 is TGTGCCAGCAGTTCGGACACTGAATCGATTAACTATGGCTACACCTTC. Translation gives CASSSDTESINYGYTF.

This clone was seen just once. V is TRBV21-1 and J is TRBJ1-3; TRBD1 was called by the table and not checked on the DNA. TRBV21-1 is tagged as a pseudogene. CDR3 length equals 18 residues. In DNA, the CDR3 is TGTGCCAGCAGCAAAGATAGGGGGCGCCTGGTCTGTGGAAACACCATATATTTT. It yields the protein CASSKDRGRLVCGNTIYF.

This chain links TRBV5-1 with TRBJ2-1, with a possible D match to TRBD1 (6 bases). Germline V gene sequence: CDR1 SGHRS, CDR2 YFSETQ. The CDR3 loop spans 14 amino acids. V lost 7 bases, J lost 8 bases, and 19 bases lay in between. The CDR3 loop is CASLSTGFSDEQFF. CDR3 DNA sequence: TGCGCCAGCCTATCGACAGGATTTAGCGATGAGCAGTTCTTC.

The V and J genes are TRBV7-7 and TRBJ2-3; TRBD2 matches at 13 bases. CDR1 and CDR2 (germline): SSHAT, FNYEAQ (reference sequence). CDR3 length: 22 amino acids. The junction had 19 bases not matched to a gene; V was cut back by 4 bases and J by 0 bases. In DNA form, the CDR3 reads TGTGCCAGCAGCTCCAACGTAAACCGAAGACTAGCGGGGGGCCTTAGCACAGATACGCAGTATTTT. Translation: CASSSNVNRRLAGGLSTDTQYF.

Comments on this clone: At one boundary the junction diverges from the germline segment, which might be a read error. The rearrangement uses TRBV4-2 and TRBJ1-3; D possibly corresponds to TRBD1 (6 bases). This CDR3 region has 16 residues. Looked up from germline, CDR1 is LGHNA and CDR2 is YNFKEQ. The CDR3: CASSKERTEPGNTIYF. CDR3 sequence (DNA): TGTGCCAGCAGCAAAGAACGGACAGAGCCTGGAAACACCATATATTTT.

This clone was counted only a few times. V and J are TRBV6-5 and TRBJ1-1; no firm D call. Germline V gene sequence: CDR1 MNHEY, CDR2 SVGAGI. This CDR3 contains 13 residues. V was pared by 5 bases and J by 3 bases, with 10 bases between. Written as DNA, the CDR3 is TGTGCCAGCAGTCCGGAGCGCGACACTGAAGCTTTCTTT. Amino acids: CASSPERDTEAFF.

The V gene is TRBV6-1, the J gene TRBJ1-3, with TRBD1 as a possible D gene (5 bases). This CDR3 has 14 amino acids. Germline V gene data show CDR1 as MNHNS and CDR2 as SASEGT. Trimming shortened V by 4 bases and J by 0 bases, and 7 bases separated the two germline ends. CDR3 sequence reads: CASSAGHSGNTIYF. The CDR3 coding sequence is TGTGCCAGCAGTGCAGGACACTCTGGAAACACCATATATTTT.

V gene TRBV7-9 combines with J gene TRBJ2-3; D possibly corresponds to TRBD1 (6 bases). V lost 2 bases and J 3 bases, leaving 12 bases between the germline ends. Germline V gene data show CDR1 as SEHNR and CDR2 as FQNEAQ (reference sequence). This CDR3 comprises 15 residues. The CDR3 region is CASSLQGTLTDTQYF. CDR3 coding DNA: TGTGCCAGCAGCTTACAGGGGACATTGACAGATACGCAGTATTTT.

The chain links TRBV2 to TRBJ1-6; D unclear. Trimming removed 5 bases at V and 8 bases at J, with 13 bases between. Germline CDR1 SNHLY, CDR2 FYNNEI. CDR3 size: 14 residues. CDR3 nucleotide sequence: TGTGCCAGCAGTTTAGCCGGTGTTCATTCACCCCTCCACTTT. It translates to CASSLAGVHSPLHF.

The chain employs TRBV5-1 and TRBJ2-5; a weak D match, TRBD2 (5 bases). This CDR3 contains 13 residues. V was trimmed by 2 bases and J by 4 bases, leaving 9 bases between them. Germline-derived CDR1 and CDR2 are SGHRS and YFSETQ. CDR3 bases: TGCGCCAGCAGCTTCGAGGAGGTAGAGACCCAGTACTTC. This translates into CASSFEEVETQYF. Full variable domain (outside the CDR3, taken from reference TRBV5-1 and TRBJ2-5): KAGVTQTPRYLIKTRGQQVTLSCSPISGHRSVSWYQQTPGQGLQFLFEYFSETQRNKGNFPGRFSGRQFSNSRSEMNVSTLELGDSALYLCASSFEEVETQYFGPGTRLLVL.

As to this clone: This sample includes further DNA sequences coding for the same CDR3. Here the CDR3 DNA reads TGTGCCAGCTCACTGACAGGGGGTAGCAATCAGCCCCAGCATTTT. Translated, it gives CASSLTGGSNQPQHF. V and J are TRBV18 and TRBJ1-5, with 9 bases identical to TRBD1. With 4 bases clipped from V and 0 bases from J, the junction kept 1 base outside the gene matches. This CDR3 has 15 amino acids. Looked up from germline, CDR1 is KGHSH and CDR2 is LQKENI. The full variable domain, completed using reference TRBV18 and TRBJ1-5, is NAGVMQNPRHLVRRRGQEARLRCSPMKGHSHVYWYRQLPEEGLKFMVYLQKENIIDESGMPKERFSAEFPKEGPSILRIQQVVRGDSAAYFCASSLTGGSNQPQHFGDGTRLSIL.

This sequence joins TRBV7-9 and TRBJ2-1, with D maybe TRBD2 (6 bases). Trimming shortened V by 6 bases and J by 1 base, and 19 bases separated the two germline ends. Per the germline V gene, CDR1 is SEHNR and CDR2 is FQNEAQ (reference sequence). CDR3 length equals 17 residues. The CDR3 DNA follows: TGTGCCAGCAGTTTTATCCTAGAAGCGGGTTCCTACAATGAGCAGTTCTTC. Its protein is CASSFILEAGSYNEQFF. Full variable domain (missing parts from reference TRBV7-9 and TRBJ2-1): DTGVSQNPRHKITKRGQNVTFRCDPISEHNRLYWYRQTLGQGPEFLTYFQNEAQLEKSRLLSDRFSAERPKGSFSTLEIQRTEQGDSAMYLCASSFILEAGSYNEQFFGPGTRLTVL.

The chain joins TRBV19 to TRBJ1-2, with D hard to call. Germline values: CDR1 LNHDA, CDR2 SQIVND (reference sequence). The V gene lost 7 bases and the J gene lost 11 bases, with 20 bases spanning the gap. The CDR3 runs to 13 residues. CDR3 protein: CASMLSSLSGYTF. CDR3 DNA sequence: TGTGCCAGTATGTTGAGTTCCCTCTCGGGTTACACCTTC.

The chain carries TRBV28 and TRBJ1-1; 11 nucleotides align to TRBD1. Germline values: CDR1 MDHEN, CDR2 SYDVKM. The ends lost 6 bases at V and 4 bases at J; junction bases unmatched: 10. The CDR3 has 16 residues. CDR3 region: CASSRDRGKGSTEAFF. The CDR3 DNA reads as TGTGCCAGCAGCCGGGACAGGGGGAAGGGAAGCACTGAAGCTTTCTTT.

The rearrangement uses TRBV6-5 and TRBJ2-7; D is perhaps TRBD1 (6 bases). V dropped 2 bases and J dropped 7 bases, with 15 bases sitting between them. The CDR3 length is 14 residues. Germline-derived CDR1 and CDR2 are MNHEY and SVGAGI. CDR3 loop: CASSYDRRTEEQYF. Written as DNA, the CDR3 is TGTGCCAGCAGTTACGACAGGCGGACCGAAGAGCAGTACTTC.

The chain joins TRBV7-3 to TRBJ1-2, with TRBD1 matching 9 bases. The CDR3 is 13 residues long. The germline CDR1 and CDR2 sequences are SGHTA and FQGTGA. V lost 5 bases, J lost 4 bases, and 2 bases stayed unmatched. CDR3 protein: CASSQTGGYGYTF. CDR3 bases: TGTGCCAGCAGCCAGACAGGGGGCTATGGCTACACCTTC.